This TCR beta chain is drawn from a study of blood T cell repertoires in COVID-19. The method was immunoSEQ multiplex PCR; TCRdb's version includes in-frame clones alone and lacks a portion of them. The sample yields 250,000 to 300,000 clones, around 86% seen once. With 3 bases removed from V and 0 bases from J, the gap between germline ends came to 15 bases. The CDR3 length is 17 residues. Germline loops: CDR1 LNHDA, CDR2 SQIVND (reference sequence). This clonotype originated in a woman between 25 and 40 years old with active or convalescent COVID-19. The chain employs TRBV19 and TRBJ1-3, with a possible D match to TRBD1 (5 bases). Specimen: peripheral blood. The CDR3 sequence is CASSMVDSPSSGNTIYF. In DNA, the CDR3 is TGTGCCAGTAGTATGGTTGACAGCCCGAGCTCTGGAAACACCATATATTTT.